One and the same sample provided the 14 T cell receptor beta chains below, sequenced in a study of cytomegalovirus exposure and HLA in healthy donors. Use of 60 Vbeta and 13 Jbeta primers characterized the PCR. Method: immunoSEQ multiplex PCR; TCRdb's copy keeps in-frame clones and lacks some. This sample has 120,000 or so clones; around three quarters occur once, and the top ten carry over 5%. Sequencing was carried out using PBMCs. The receptors originated from a woman in her thirties or forties in good health and CMV-seronegative.

Concerning this clone itself: At one boundary the junction diverges from the germline segment, which might be a read error. CDR3 nucleotide sequence: TGTTCCAGCAGCTTAGGCTGGGGAGCTAACTATGGCTACACCTTC. Amino acid sequence: CSSSLGWGANYGYTF. The chain employs TRBV7-9 and TRBJ1-2; D is unclear. The length of the CDR3 is 15 residues. The V gene's germline CDR1 is SEHNR and CDR2 FQNEAQ (reference sequence).

This sequence joins TRBV15 and TRBJ2-7; D call uncertain. V lost 0 bases, J lost 5 bases, and 11 bases lay in between. The CDR3 extends over 14 amino acids. Germline V gives CDR1 LNHNV, CDR2 YYDKDF (reference sequence). CDR3 nucleotides: TGTGCCACCAGCAGAGATCTAACGCGGAACGAGCAGTACTTC. Translated: CATSRDLTRNEQYF.

V usage is TRBV4-1 and J usage is TRBJ2-7; TRBD2 agrees at 14 bases. The J segment lost 0 bases and the V segment lost 0 bases, leaving 4 bases of the junction unmatched. The germline gives CDR1 MGHRA, CDR2 YSYEKL. CDR3 length: 18 amino acids. The CDR3 protein is CASSQEGTSGGSSYEQYF. The CDR3 DNA reads as TGCGCCAGCAGCCAAGAGGGGACTAGCGGGGGAAGCTCCTACGAGCAGTACTTC.

The rearrangement uses TRBV9 and TRBJ2-3; D gene uncertain. Trimming cost V 0 bases and J 0 bases, with 8 bases left between them. The CDR3 runs to 15 residues. The germline gives CDR1 SGDLS, CDR2 YYNGEE. The CDR3 protein is CASSVEATSTDTQYF. The CDR3 coding sequence is TGTGCCAGCAGCGTAGAAGCAACTAGCACAGATACGCAGTATTTT.

The chain combines TRBV19 with TRBJ1-2; D is possibly TRBD1 (5 bases). The germline CDR1 and CDR2 sequences are LNHDA and SQIVND (reference sequence). V was trimmed by 4 bases and J by 4 bases, leaving 10 bases between them. The CDR3 length is 13 residues. The CDR3 sequence: CASSTGKRYGYTF. In nucleotides, the CDR3 is TGTGCCAGTAGTACAGGGAAGCGCTATGGCTACACCTTC.

V and J are TRBV18 and TRBJ2-2; D perhaps matches TRBD2 (5 bases). CDR1 and CDR2 (germline): KGHSH, LQKENI. Trimming took off 3 bases at V and 6 bases at J, with 8 bases between the two ends. The CDR3 totals 13 residues. CDR3 amino acids: CASSPSAAGELFF. CDR3 in DNA: TGTGCCAGCTCACCCTCAGCGGCCGGGGAGCTGTTTTTT.

For this clone: Sequence at one end of the junction differs from germline and may be a read error. The gene calls are TRBV27 and TRBJ2-6; possibly TRBD2 for D (6 bases). In germline, CDR1 is MNHEY, CDR2 SMNVEV (reference sequence). The CDR3 consists of 17 residues. CDR3 in DNA: TGTGCCAGCAGTTTCTTTGGGGGGAGCTCTGGGGCCAACGGCCTGACTTTC. It translates to CASSFFGGSSGANGLTF.

The chain joins TRBV7-9 to TRBJ1-2; 8 positions agree with TRBD1. The CDR3 consists of 14 residues. Germline loops: CDR1 SEHNR, CDR2 FQNEAQ (reference sequence). The CDR3 spells CSGSSGQGFDGYTF. DNA for the CDR3: TGTTCCGGCAGTTCTGGACAGGGATTTGATGGCTACACCTTC.

The chain joins TRBV18 to TRBJ2-7; 10 bases agree with TRBD1. Germline CDR1 reads KGHSH; CDR2 reads LQKENI. This CDR3 has 15 amino acids. J was trimmed by 2 bases and V by 6 bases; bases with no gene match: 7. This CDR3 is CASSPGTGATYEQYF. As DNA, the CDR3 is TGTGCCAGCTCTCCCGGGACAGGGGCAACCTACGAGCAGTACTTC.

This clone was recorded once. The chain uses TRBV6-1 and TRBJ1-4, with a weak D call TRBD1 (5 bases). The V end lost 6 bases, the J end lost 8 bases, and 16 bases lay between the germline ends. This CDR3 region has 14 residues. Germline assignment: CDR1 MNHNS and CDR2 SASEGT. CDR3 sequence: CASSSAGGGEKLFF. The CDR3 coding sequence is TGTGCCAGCAGCTCCGCCGGGGGAGGGGAAAAACTGTTTTTT.

The chain couples TRBV28 to TRBJ1-4; 7 bases are a match to TRBD1. CDR3 length: 15 amino acids. Germline lookup yields CDR1 MDHEN and CDR2 SYDVKM. Germline trimming cut 4 bases from V and 8 bases from J; bases unmatched to any gene: 10. The CDR3 coding sequence is TGTGCCAGCAGTTCCCAGGGACAGCTAAGGGAAAAACTGTTTTTT. Translation: CASSSQGQLREKLFF.

The V gene is TRBV19, the J gene TRBJ1-2, with 7 nucleotides matching TRBD1. V shed 6 bases, J shed 6 bases, and the junction held 7 bases outside the gene matches. There are 13 residues in the CDR3. Germline V gene data show CDR1 as LNHDA and CDR2 as SQIVND (reference sequence). The CDR3 DNA follows: TGTGCCAGTAGGCACACAGGGGACCATGGCTACACCTTC. Translating gives CASRHTGDHGYTF.

This clone was counted between two and nine times. The V call is TRBV19, the J call TRBJ2-1; 11 bases match TRBD2. Germline-derived CDR1 and CDR2 are LNHDA and SQIVND (reference sequence). J lost 4 bases, V lost 3 bases, and 8 bases had no gene match. CDR3 length: 17 amino acids. The chain's CDR3 is CASSMGPSGRIYNEQFF. The CDR3 DNA follows: TGTGCCAGTAGTATGGGGCCTAGCGGGAGGATTTACAATGAGCAGTTCTTC.

The V call is TRBV27, the J call TRBJ2-1; D is unresolved. Germline CDR1 is MNHEY and CDR2 is SMNVEV (reference sequence). The V end was cut by 3 bases, the J end by 7 bases, with 7 bases between. The CDR3 runs 12 residues. In DNA form, the CDR3 reads TGTGCCAGCAGTTTGAGAGATAATGAGCAGTTCTTC. This codes for CASSLRDNEQFF.